The 22 T cell receptor beta chains presented below share a single source sample, sequenced in a study of blood T cell repertoires in COVID-19. The protocol was immunoSEQ multiplex PCR, while the TCRdb copy is restricted to in-frame clones and leaves out a portion. The profile shows approximately 150,000 clones, roughly 85% of them singletons. Material for sequencing was peripheral blood. These TCRs come from a human donor in a cohort sampled during active COVID-19.

The gene calls are TRBV10-3 and TRBJ1-4, with D possibly being TRBD1 (6 bases). Germline V CDR1 and CDR2: ENHRY, SYGVKD. Trimming pared 4 bases from V and 0 bases from J, leaving 9 bases between. The CDR3 consists of 15 residues. DNA for the CDR3: TGTGCCATCAGTGCCGACAGGTCAACTAATGAAAAACTGTTTTTT. Its translation is CAISADRSTNEKLFF.

The CDR3 DNA sequence: TGTGCCACCAGACAGGGGGACTCCTACAATGAGCAGTTCTTC. Translating gives CATRQGDSYNEQFF. The chain links TRBV24-1 to TRBJ2-1, with 8 nucleotides matching TRBD1. Germline loops: CDR1 KGHDR, CDR2 SFDVKD. V was pared by 7 bases and J by 0 bases, with 1 base of the junction left unmatched. The CDR3 covers 14 residues.

The gene calls are TRBV5-6 and TRBJ2-3; D is possibly TRBD2 (6 bases). This CDR3 contains 16 residues. The V gene's germline CDR1 is SGHDT and CDR2 YYEEEE. Trimming left V 2 bases short and J 2 bases short, with 15 bases between. DNA for the CDR3: TGTGCCAGCAGCTTCGAGTGGGAGGTCCCCACAGATACGCAGTATTTT. This translates into CASSFEWEVPTDTQYF.

The chain uses TRBV5-4 and TRBJ2-1; tentative D call: TRBD2 (6 bases). Between the trimmed V and J ends, which lost 4 bases and 2 bases, there was a span of 13 bases. The germline gives CDR1 SGHNT, CDR2 YYREEE (reference sequence). The CDR3 loop spans 15 amino acids. CDR3 in DNA: TGTGCCAGCAGCAGTTCCGGGGAGGCCTACAATGAGCAGTTCTTC. Protein sequence: CASSSSGEAYNEQFF.

This rearrangement joins TRBV20-1 to TRBJ2-7; D remains ambiguous. Trimming removed 5 bases at V and 9 bases at J, with 11 bases between. This CDR3 is built from 10 residues. CDR1 and CDR2 from the germline V gene are DFQATT and SNEGSKA (reference sequence). The CDR3 coding sequence is TGCAGTGCTTTCGGTACGGGGCAGTACTTC. It codes for CSAFGTGQYF.

The rearrangement joins TRBV28 to TRBJ2-5; tentatively, D is TRBD1 (5 bases). V dropped 3 bases and J dropped 4 bases, with 15 bases sitting between them. From germline, CDR1 is MDHEN and CDR2 SYDVKM. The CDR3 consists of 15 residues. The CDR3 region is CASSFRALHGETQYF. The CDR3, as DNA: TGTGCCAGCAGTTTCAGGGCCCTACATGGAGAGACCCAGTACTTC.

This sequence joins TRBV27 and TRBJ2-6; unclear D gene. The CDR3 has 15 residues. CDR1 is MNHEY, CDR2 SMNVEV, per germline (reference sequence). V was shortened by 0 bases and J by 3 bases, with 6 bases between the two germline ends. Here the CDR3 reads CASSLSIVGANVLTF. The CDR3 DNA sequence: TGTGCCAGCAGTTTATCGATAGTTGGGGCCAACGTCCTGACTTTC.

The chain carries TRBV28 and TRBJ2-3; possible D gene TRBD2, 5 bases. The V gene lost 4 bases and the J gene lost 0 bases, with 20 bases spanning the gap. The V gene's germline CDR1 is MDHEN and CDR2 SYDVKM. This CDR3 is 18 amino acids long. The CDR3 region is CASSYPLIANPSTDTQYF. The CDR3 DNA reads TGTGCCAGCAGTTACCCCCTCATAGCGAATCCTAGCACAGATACGCAGTATTTT.

The chain joins TRBV4-1 to TRBJ2-7; 8 bases align to TRBD2. V shed 3 bases and J 0 bases; nucleotides not matched to a gene: 4. The CDR3 spans 15 residues. The V gene's germline CDR1 is MGHRA and CDR2 YSYEKL. In nucleotides, the CDR3 is TGCGCCAGCAGCCATTCAGCGGGGGACTCCTACGAGCAGTACTTC. This gives the protein CASSHSAGDSYEQYF.

The gene calls are TRBV28 and TRBJ2-7; 15 bases agree with TRBD2. CDR3 size: 14 residues. The V segment lost 6 bases and the J segment 5 bases; nucleotides outside the gene matches: 2. Germline CDR1 MDHEN, CDR2 SYDVKM. Written as DNA, the CDR3 is TGTGCCAGCAGGGGACTAGCGGGAGGAAACGAGCAGTACTTC. This sequence encodes CASRGLAGGNEQYF. Drawing the rest from reference TRBV28 and TRBJ2-7, the complete variable domain is DVKVTQSSRYLVKRTGEKVFLECVQDMDHENMFWYRQDPGLGLRLIYFSYDVKMKEKGDIPEGYSVSREKKERFSLILESASTNQTSMYLCASRGLAGGNEQYFGPGTRLTVT.

The chain carries TRBV10-3 and TRBJ2-1; TRBD1 is a possible D gene (6 bases). In germline, CDR1 is ENHRY, CDR2 SYGVKD. This CDR3 is built from 15 residues. V dropped 3 bases and J dropped 5 bases, with 14 bases sitting between them. The chain's CDR3 is CAISDAGAANNEQFF. The DNA for the CDR3 is TGTGCCATCAGTGACGCAGGGGCGGCGAACAATGAGCAGTTCTTC.

The chain is built from TRBV5-5 and TRBJ1-2, with a possible D match to TRBD1 (5 bases). There are 14 residues in the CDR3. The germline V and J ends were trimmed by 1 base and 7 bases, with 14 bases remaining between them. Germline CDR1 is SGHKS and CDR2 is YYEKEE (reference sequence). CDR3 in DNA: TGTGCCAGCAGCTTGTCCCAGGGCGGCGGTGGCTACACCTTC. Its protein product is CASSLSQGGGGYTF.

The V and J genes are TRBV18 and TRBJ2-7, with 7 bases aligning to TRBD1. Looked up from germline, CDR1 is KGHSH and CDR2 is LQKENI. The V segment lost 3 bases and the J segment 5 bases; nucleotides outside the gene matches: 7. This CDR3 spans 14 amino acids. CDR3 amino acids: CASSPLGQLHEQYF. The DNA of the CDR3 is TGTGCCAGCTCACCTCTGGGACAGTTACACGAGCAGTACTTC.

This chain joins TRBV11-3 and TRBJ1-2; no firm D call. This CDR3 is 16 amino acids long. Germline CDR1 SGHNT, CDR2 YENEEA. The ends were cut back, 1 base at V and 4 bases at J, with 16 bases in the middle. The CDR3 sequence: CASSLALRNPGYGYTF. The CDR3 DNA reads as TGTGCCAGCAGCTTAGCTCTTAGGAACCCGGGCTATGGCTACACCTTC.

The gene calls are TRBV4-3 and TRBJ2-1; 8 bases align to TRBD1. Unmatched junction bases numbered 4, after V lost 3 bases and J lost 9 bases. Germline V gives CDR1 LGHNA, CDR2 YSLEER. CDR3 length: 13 residues. CDR3 residues: CASSHQGAREQFF. Written as DNA, the CDR3 is TGCGCCAGCAGCCACCAGGGGGCGCGTGAGCAGTTCTTC.

The rearrangement uses TRBV19 and TRBJ2-7, with a possible D match to TRBD2 (6 bases). Trimming cost V 5 bases and J 0 bases, with 17 bases left between them. The germline V gene encodes CDR1 LNHDA and CDR2 SQIVND (reference sequence). The CDR3 runs to 16 residues. The CDR3: CASSQDTLGGSYEQYF. The CDR3 DNA follows: TGTGCCAGTAGTCAGGACACCCTGGGAGGCTCCTACGAGCAGTACTTC.

The chain joins TRBV15 to TRBJ1-4, with 7 bases matching TRBD1. V shed 4 bases, J shed 7 bases, and the junction held 12 bases outside the gene matches. Germline V lookup: CDR1 LNHNV, CDR2 YYDKDF (reference sequence). The CDR3 has 16 residues. CDR3: CATSKPNRGGGEKLFF. For the CDR3, the DNA is TGTGCCACCAGCAAACCGAACAGGGGTGGGGGTGAAAAACTGTTTTTT.

This clone was counted once. V and J are TRBV27 and TRBJ1-1, with TRBD1 matching over 9 bases. The CDR3 loop spans 15 amino acids. The ends lost 5 bases at V and 4 bases at J; junction bases unmatched: 8. In germline, CDR1 is MNHEY, CDR2 SMNVEV (reference sequence). This CDR3 is CASSHQQGAITEAFF. The CDR3 DNA is TGTGCCAGCAGTCACCAACAGGGGGCTATCACTGAAGCTTTCTTT.

CDR3 sequence (DNA): TGTGCCAGCAGCTTAGTGACGGGAGGGCCTAAAAAGACCCAGTACTTC. It is translated as CASSLVTGGPKKTQYF. The rearrangement links TRBV7-3 to TRBJ2-5; 8 bases match TRBD2. The V segment lost 2 bases and the J segment 6 bases; nucleotides outside the gene matches: 11. The CDR3 extends over 16 amino acids. CDR1 is SGHTA, CDR2 FQGTGA, per germline.

J is TRBJ2-5 and V is TRBV21-1; TRBD2, the table's D call, lacks a check against the DNA. TRBV21-1 is flagged as a pseudogene. This CDR3 has 19 amino acids. CDR3 protein: CASSSPRGTSGGALETQYF. The CDR3 DNA sequence: TGTGCCAGCAGCTCCCCGAGAGGGACTAGCGGGGGGGCCTTGGAGACCCAGTACTTC.

The V and J genes are TRBV4-1 and TRBJ2-7, with 11 nucleotides matching TRBD2. This CDR3 is built from 15 residues. Losses at the gene ends were 4 bases for V and 2 bases for J; bases not matched to a gene: 4. Looked up from germline, CDR1 is MGHRA and CDR2 is YSYEKL. The CDR3 bases are TGCGCCAGCAGCCCTATAGCGGGAGGGCCCTACGAGCAGTACTTC. Translating it yields CASSPIAGGPYEQYF.

V is TRBV6-2 or TRBV6-3 and J is TRBJ1-2, with D perhaps matching TRBD1 (6 bases). Trimming shortened V by 6 bases and J by 1 base, and 9 bases separated the two germline ends. The germline V gene has CDR1 MNHEY and CDR2 SVGEGT. CDR3 length: 13 amino acids. This chain's CDR3 is CASSRQVNYGYTF. CDR3 bases: TGTGCCAGCAGCAGACAGGTTAACTATGGCTACACCTTC.